This T cell receptor beta chain came from a study of neurological immune-mediated disorders. General observations from the study: Clinical and MRI features did not associate with the cluster found in multiple sclerosis patients.

This clonotype was found many times. Its antigen is undetermined. MiXCR, run by TCRdb on the 5' RACE reads, gives a single entry per CDR3 protein. The profile shows 30,000 to 40,000 distinct CDR3 sequences, 3.5% to 4% of them singletons. Trimming left V 0 bases short and J 0 bases short, with 6 bases between. Germline CDR1 SGHRS, CDR2 YFSETQ. The CDR3 extends over 14 amino acids. This TCR was recovered from a man aged 25 to 45 with multiple sclerosis. The V gene is TRBV5-1, the J gene TRBJ1-1; D not resolved. Sequenced material: PBMCs. The CDR3 coding sequence is TGCGCCAGCAGCTTGGATCCCGTGAACACTGAAGCTTTCTTT. Encoded protein: CASSLDPVNTEAFF.